This T cell receptor (beta chain) was retrieved from a study of T cell changes during pregnancy in multiple sclerosis. Using immunoSEQ multiplex PCR, the repertoire was profiled, and TCRdb retains in-frame clones only, with some absent. Here the sample spans tens of thousands of clones, 80% to 95% being singletons. V was cut by 2 bases and J by 3 bases, with 8 bases left in between. Germline CDR1 is SGDLS and CDR2 is YYNGEE. The CDR3 spans 13 residues. The specimen was CD4+ T cells from peripheral blood mononuclear cells, collected in the third trimester of pregnancy. This clonotype originated in a female donor with multiple sclerosis, enrolled in a pregnancy study. The chain combines TRBV9 with TRBJ1-2; D is uncertain. DNA for the CDR3: TGTGCCAGCAGCGTTACAGAAGACTATGGCTACACCTTC. Translating it yields CASSVTEDYGYTF.